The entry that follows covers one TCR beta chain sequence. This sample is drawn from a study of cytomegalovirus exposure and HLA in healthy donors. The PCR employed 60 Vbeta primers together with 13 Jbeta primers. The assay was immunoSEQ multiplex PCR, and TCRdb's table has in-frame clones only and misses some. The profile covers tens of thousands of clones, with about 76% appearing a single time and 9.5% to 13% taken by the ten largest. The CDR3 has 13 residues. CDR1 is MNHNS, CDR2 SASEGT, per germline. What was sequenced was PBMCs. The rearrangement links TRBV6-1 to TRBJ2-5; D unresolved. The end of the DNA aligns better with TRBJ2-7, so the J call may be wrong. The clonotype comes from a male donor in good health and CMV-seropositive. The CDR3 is CASSEAAFYEQYF. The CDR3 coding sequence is TGTGCCAGCAGTGAAGCCGCGTTCTACGAGCAGTACTTC.